This T cell receptor (beta chain) was captured in a study of T cells in Graves' hyperthyroidism and ophthalmopathy. The source material, RNA transcripts, was used to amplify TCR beta CDR3 regions. During a first-round RT-PCR of the TCR CDR3, the HTBI primer set was used. TCRdb reprocessed the multiplex PCR reads via MiXCR and lists one record per CDR3 protein. The table records fewer than 300,000 distinct CDR3 sequences, 25% to 30% of them present only once. Patients between 18 and 65 years old had hyperthyroidism, newly diagnosed and lasting under 2 months. Germline V gene sequence: CDR1 SNHLY, CDR2 FYNNEI. V lost 6 bases and J 0 bases, leaving 15 bases between the germline ends. The CDR3 runs 16 residues. This clonotype was seen at least ten times.

The TCR originated in a man aged 35 to 55 with Graves' hyperthyroidism that later progressed to Graves' ophthalmopathy. The chain has TRBV2 and TRBJ2-4; tentatively, D is TRBD2 (6 bases). The sequencing sample was made of blood. CDR3 nucleotides: TGTGCCAGCAGGCGACGGGAGACGCTAGCCAAAAACATTCAGTACTTC. It translates to CASRRRETLAKNIQYF.